This TCR beta chain was profiled in a study of blood T cell repertoires in COVID-19. TCRdb keeps only in-frame clones here, not all; method: immunoSEQ multiplex PCR. The table records about 300,000 clones, about 84% of them present only once. The clonotype comes from a woman in her 50s with acute or convalescent COVID-19. The sample taken for sequencing was peripheral blood.

The CDR3 DNA reads TGTGCCAGCACCCCGGTAGAGGGAAGGAGGGATGGCTACACCTTC. It specifies CASTPVEGRRDGYTF. This chain joins TRBV28 and TRBJ1-2; D is undetermined. The germline gives CDR1 MDHEN, CDR2 SYDVKM. The V end lost 7 bases, the J end lost 6 bases, and 21 bases lay between the germline ends. The CDR3 totals 15 residues.